Following are 18 T cell receptor beta chains from one sample sequenced in a study of blood T cell repertoires in COVID-19. Assay used: immunoSEQ multiplex PCR; TCRdb lists only in-frame clones, some missing. The sample has about 210,000 clones; approximately 80% are singletons. The sample was peripheral blood. The receptor set was obtained from a man in his forties or fifties with active or convalescent COVID-19.

The chain couples TRBV21-1 to TRBJ2-3; the D call of TRBD1 is as the table states it, not checked on the DNA. TRBV21-1 is listed as a pseudogene. The CDR3 covers 17 residues. The CDR3 DNA reads as TGTGCCAGCAGCAAAAAGGGGACAGGGGGCGGCTCAGATACGCAGTATTTT. This codes for CASSKKGTGGGSDTQYF.

The chain recombines TRBV27 with TRBJ1-1; D may be TRBD1 (5 bases). Trimming removed 7 bases from V and 11 bases from J, with 17 bases in between. The CDR3 is made up of 12 amino acids. The germline V gene has CDR1 MNHEY and CDR2 SMNVEV (reference sequence). CDR3 region: CASKEAWGDAFF. In DNA, the CDR3 is TGTGCCAGCAAAGAGGCGTGGGGGGACGCTTTCTTT.

A single count supports this clone. In DNA form, the CDR3 reads TGTGCCAGCAGCTTAGGGACAGGGTTCTATGGCTACACCTTC. It encodes CASSLGTGFYGYTF. The gene calls are TRBV7-2 and TRBJ1-2; 8 bases line up with TRBD1. In germline, CDR1 is SGHTA, CDR2 FQGNSA. The junction had 2 bases not matched to a gene; V was cut back by 1 base and J by 4 bases. The CDR3 contains 14 residues.

This chain links TRBV5-6 with TRBJ2-7, with TRBD1 matching 8 bases. The germline gives CDR1 SGHDT, CDR2 YYEEEE. This CDR3 contains 16 residues. Trimming at V came to 2 bases and at J to 4 bases, leaving 11 bases not matched to a gene. This CDR3 is CASSLYQGAGGYEQYV. The CDR3 coding sequence is TGTGCCAGCAGCTTATATCAGGGGGCGGGTGGTTACGAGCAGTACGTC.

Only one count was recorded for this clone. The chain couples TRBV28 to TRBJ1-5; unclear D gene. From germline, CDR1 is MDHEN and CDR2 SYDVKM. V was cut by 3 bases and J by 0 bases, with 6 bases left in between. This CDR3 spans 14 amino acids. The CDR3 here is CASSFVLSNQPQHF. The CDR3 region has the DNA TGTGCCAGCAGTTTCGTCCTTAGCAATCAGCCCCAGCATTTT.

V is TRBV11-2 and J is TRBJ1-1; D is undetermined. The ends were cut back, 1 base at V and 3 bases at J, with 6 bases in the middle. CDR1 and CDR2 (germline): SGHAT, FQNNGV. This CDR3 is 13 amino acids long. CDR3 coding DNA: TGTGCCAGCAGCTTAGTAGTCGACACTGAAGCTTTCTTT. Its protein product is CASSLVVDTEAFF.

The rearrangement uses TRBV6-5 and TRBJ1-5; TRBD1 matches at 7 bases. The V and J ends lost 6 bases and 5 bases, in that order; junction bases with no gene match: 4. CDR3 size: 13 residues. Germline-derived CDR1 and CDR2 are MNHEY and SVGAGI. The CDR3 region is CASRQGGDQPQHF. CDR3 coding DNA: TGTGCCAGCAGGCAGGGGGGCGATCAGCCCCAGCATTTT.

V usage is TRBV19 and J usage is TRBJ2-5; maybe TRBD1 (7 bases). Trimming left V 3 bases short and J 2 bases short, with 10 bases between. Germline CDR1 and CDR2: LNHDA and SQIVND (reference sequence). The CDR3 spans 14 residues. This CDR3 is CASSIPGGQETQYF. Written as DNA, the CDR3 is TGTGCCAGTAGTATCCCAGGGGGGCAAGAGACCCAGTACTTC.

This clone was observed a few times. Other DNA sequences in this specimen translate into the identical CDR3. This chain links TRBV9 with TRBJ2-5, with D hard to call. Trimming removed 1 base from V and 1 base from J, with 8 bases in between. Germline V CDR1 and CDR2: SGDLS, YYNGEE. The CDR3 is 14 amino acids. The CDR3 DNA reads as TGTGCCAGCAGCGTATCCTCCAGCCAAGAGACCCAGTACTTC. This codes for CASSVSSSQETQYF.

The V gene is TRBV4-1, the J gene TRBJ2-3; tentatively, D is TRBD2 (6 bases). CDR1 and CDR2 (germline): MGHRA, YSYEKL. The CDR3 length is 14 residues. V dropped 7 bases and J dropped 4 bases, with 15 bases sitting between them. The CDR3 loop reads CASTRTNVADTQYF. CDR3 bases: TGCGCCAGCACCAGGACTAATGTTGCAGATACGCAGTATTTT.

The chain recombines TRBV28 with TRBJ2-2; 10 bases line up with TRBD1. CDR3 length equals 15 residues. Germline CDR1 MDHEN, CDR2 SYDVKM. V lost 1 base and J lost 6; bases outside the gene matches: 2. DNA for the CDR3: TGTGCCAGCAGTTTATTGGACAGGGGGTCCGGGGAGCTGTTTTTT. This gives the protein CASSLLDRGSGELFF.

This clone was found once. This chain uses TRBV5-1 with TRBJ1-2; 8 bases align to TRBD1. The V gene end was trimmed by 3 bases and the J gene end by 4 bases; junction bases not matched to a gene: 8. The CDR3 runs to 15 residues. Germline V gene lookup returns CDR1 SGHRS and CDR2 YFSETQ. The DNA of the CDR3 is TGCGCCAGCAGCTGGGGGCAGGGGGCTTTCTATGGCTACACCTTC. Protein: CASSWGQGAFYGYTF.

The genes are TRBV19 and TRBJ1-5; TRBD1 agrees at 8 bases. The CDR3 contains 15 residues. V lost 5 bases, J lost 6 bases, and 9 bases stayed unmatched. CDR1 and CDR2 from the germline V gene are LNHDA and SQIVND (reference sequence). The CDR3 spells CASSGGQGWGQPQHF. The CDR3 DNA sequence: TGTGCCAGTAGTGGCGGACAGGGCTGGGGTCAGCCCCAGCATTTT. Supplemented by reference TRBV19 and TRBJ1-5, the full variable domain reads DGGITQSPKYLFRKEGQNVTLSCEQNLNHDAMYWYRQDPGQGLRLIYYSQIVNDFQKGDIAEGYSVSREKKESFPLTVTSAQKNPTAFYLCASSGGQGWGQPQHFGDGTRLSIL.

The chain recombines TRBV5-5 with TRBJ2-1, with 8 bases matching TRBD1. V lost 3 bases, J lost 15 bases, and 8 bases stayed unmatched. The CDR3 covers 12 residues. Germline values: CDR1 SGHKS, CDR2 YYEKEE (reference sequence). CDR3 coding DNA: TGTGCCAGCAGCTCGCAGGGGGCGCCATGGTTCTTC. The encoded protein is CASSSQGAPWFF.

The CDR3 spells CASSQGTTLGYEQYF. DNA for the CDR3: TGCGCCAGCAGCCAAGGGACTACCTTGGGCTACGAGCAGTACTTC. The chain employs TRBV4-1 and TRBJ2-7; D possibly corresponds to TRBD2 (6 bases). Germline values: CDR1 MGHRA, CDR2 YSYEKL. V lost 1 base to trimming and J lost 3 bases, with 13 bases between them. The CDR3 runs to 15 residues.

CDR3 sequence reads: CSAGLAYEQYF. The CDR3 nucleotides are TGCAGTGCGGGGCTTGCTTACGAGCAGTACTTC. The chain carries TRBV20-1 and TRBJ2-7; D is perhaps TRBD1 (5 bases). Germline assignment: CDR1 DFQATT and CDR2 SNEGSKA (reference sequence). The CDR3 is made up of 11 amino acids. V gave up 6 bases and J gave up 4 bases, with 10 bases separating them.

This clone was detected only once. The chain links TRBV10-3 to TRBJ1-5; possible D gene TRBD1, 5 bases. CDR1 and CDR2 from the germline V gene are ENHRY and SYGVKD. There are 15 residues in the CDR3. V dropped 1 base and J dropped 9 bases, with 16 bases sitting between them. The CDR3 region is CAISEYRQSAGPQHF. The CDR3 DNA follows: TGTGCCATCAGTGAGTACCGACAGAGCGCAGGGCCCCAGCATTTT.

The rearrangement uses TRBV11-2 and TRBJ2-5, with TRBD2 identical over 9 bases. V lost 0 bases to trimming and J lost 0 bases; unmatched junction nucleotides: 2. CDR1 and CDR2 (germline): SGHAT, FQNNGV. There are 16 residues in the CDR3. The CDR3 loop is CASSLERGGDQETQYF. CDR3 nucleotide sequence: TGTGCCAGCAGCTTAGAGCGCGGGGGGGACCAAGAGACCCAGTACTTC.